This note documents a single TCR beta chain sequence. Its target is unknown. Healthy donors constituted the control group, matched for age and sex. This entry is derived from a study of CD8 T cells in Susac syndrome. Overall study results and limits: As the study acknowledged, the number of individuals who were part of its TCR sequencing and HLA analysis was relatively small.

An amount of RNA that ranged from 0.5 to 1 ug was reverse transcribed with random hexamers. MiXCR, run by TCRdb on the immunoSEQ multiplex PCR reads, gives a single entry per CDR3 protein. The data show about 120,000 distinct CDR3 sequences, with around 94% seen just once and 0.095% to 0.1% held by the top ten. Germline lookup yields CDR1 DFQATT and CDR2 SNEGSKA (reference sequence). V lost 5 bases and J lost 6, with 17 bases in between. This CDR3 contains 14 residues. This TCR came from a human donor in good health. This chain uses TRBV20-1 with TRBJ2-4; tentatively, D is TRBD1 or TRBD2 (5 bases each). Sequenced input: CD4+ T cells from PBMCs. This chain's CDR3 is CSARAGTLGNIQYF. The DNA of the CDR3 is TGCAGTGCTCGGGCAGGGACCCTAGGAAACATTCAGTACTTC.